Sequencing of this T cell receptor (beta chain) was carried out in a study of blood T cell repertoires in COVID-19. Overall study context: The United States, Italy and Spain provided the acute and convalescent COVID-19 samples. In each case, the material was cDNA or gDNA derived from T cells, B-cell-depleted T cells, or PBMCs.

Germline V gene data show CDR1 as SEHNR and CDR2 as FQNEAQ (reference sequence). The ends lost 2 bases at V and 1 base at J; junction bases unmatched: 4. This CDR3 region has 16 residues. Per the original data handling: Counts of nucleated cells, estimated from reference gene primer amplification, were obtained. Sequencing used immunoSEQ multiplex PCR; TCRdb keeps in-frame clones, though not all of them. V, J and clone size are taken as reported in that table, and D and trimming were inferred from the DNA itself. The data hold 110,000 or so clones, with 85% observed a single time. The rearrangement joins TRBV7-9 to TRBJ2-5, with TRBD1 matching 10 bases. Sequenced input: peripheral blood. This TCR derives from a human donor in a cohort sampled during active COVID-19. The CDR3 region is CASSLRDRGLQETQYF. CDR3 nucleotides: TGTGCCAGCAGCTTACGGGACAGGGGCCTCCAAGAGACCCAGTACTTC.